Listed below are T cell receptor beta chains from one sample, sequenced in a study of lymphopenia after photon versus proton radiotherapy. The method was immunoSEQ multiplex PCR; TCRdb's version includes in-frame clones alone and lacks a portion of them. The sample lists about 42,000 clones; about four fifths were seen once. Sequencing was performed on peripheral blood, taken from a patient treated with proton-based radiotherapy. Source of these receptors: a woman between 70 and 85 years old with pancreatic cancer. CDR3s include the opening cysteine and the closing phenylalanine or tryptophan. Each record gives: J gene, D gene, CDR3 length, clone size, V gene, CDR3 protein, CDR3 DNA. A D gene is named only where the DNA matches it firmly. Rows may omit the clone size; those that give it use once, few, many or a size class.

J gene: TRBJ1-1
D gene: .
CDR3 length: 11
clone size: .
V gene: TRBV30
CDR3 protein: CAWSVSREAFF
CDR3 DNA: TGTGCCTGGAGTGTAAGCAGAGAAGCTTTCTTT

J gene: TRBJ2-5
D gene: TRBD2
CDR3 length: 16
clone size: .
V gene: TRBV18
CDR3 protein: CASSPSSGGSGETQYF
CDR3 DNA: TGTGCCAGCTCACCATCCTCGGGAGGGTCGGGTGAGACCCAGTACTTC

J gene: TRBJ1-1
D gene: .
CDR3 length: 13
clone size: .
V gene: TRBV15
CDR3 protein: CATTSRENTEAFF
CDR3 DNA: TGTGCCACCACTAGCCGGGAAAACACTGAAGCTTTCTTT

J gene: TRBJ2-3
D gene: TRBD1
CDR3 length: 15
clone size: once
V gene: TRBV7-8
CDR3 protein: CASRKGQGIPDTQYF
CDR3 DNA: TGTGCCAGCAGAAAAGGACAGGGGATCCCAGATACGCAGTATTTT

J gene: TRBJ2-5
D gene: TRBD1
CDR3 length: 15
clone size: .
V gene: TRBV28
CDR3 protein: CASSFATGGRETQYF
CDR3 DNA: TGTGCCAGCAGTTTCGCGACAGGGGGCCGGGAGACCCAGTACTTC

J gene: TRBJ2-1
D gene: TRBD2
CDR3 length: 11
clone size: .
V gene: TRBV6-6
CDR3 protein: CAITSGGEQFF
CDR3 DNA: TGTGCCATAACTAGCGGGGGGGAGCAGTTCTTC

J gene: TRBJ2-3
D gene: .
CDR3 length: 16
clone size: .
V gene: TRBV11-3
CDR3 protein: CASSPIPTRSTDTQYF
CDR3 DNA: TGTGCCAGCAGCCCGATACCCACCCGGTCCACAGATACGCAGTATTTT

J gene: TRBJ2-2
D gene: TRBD2
CDR3 length: 16
clone size: .
V gene: TRBV7-9
CDR3 protein: CASSNRLAPDTGELFF
CDR3 DNA: TGTGCCAGCAGCAACCGACTAGCGCCAGACACCGGGGAGCTGTTTTTT

J gene: TRBJ2-7
D gene: .
CDR3 length: 12
clone size: .
V gene: TRBV27
CDR3 protein: CASSPVGNEQYF
CDR3 DNA: TGTGCCAGCAGTCCGGTGGGGAACGAGCAGTACTTC

J gene: TRBJ1-3
D gene: .
CDR3 length: 18
clone size: .
V gene: TRBV7-9
CDR3 protein: CASSVVVGLLSSGNTIYF
CDR3 DNA: TGTGCCAGCAGCGTCGTGGTGGGTCTACTAAGCTCTGGAAACACCATATATTTT

J gene: TRBJ2-6
D gene: TRBD1
CDR3 length: 18
clone size: .
V gene: TRBV2
CDR3 protein: CASSSQQGARYGANVLTF
CDR3 DNA: TGTGCCAGCAGTAGTCAACAGGGGGCTCGGTATGGGGCCAACGTCCTGACTTTC

J gene: TRBJ2-3
D gene: TRBD1
CDR3 length: 14
clone size: .
V gene: TRBV7-6
CDR3 protein: CASSSGQGTDTQYF
CDR3 DNA: TGTGCCAGCAGCTCGGGACAGGGCACAGATACGCAGTATTTT

J gene: TRBJ2-7
D gene: TRBD1
CDR3 length: 14
clone size: .
V gene: TRBV4-1
CDR3 protein: CASSQEDREYEQYF
CDR3 DNA: TGCGCCAGCAGCCAAGAGGACAGGGAATACGAGCAGTACTTC

J gene: TRBJ1-5
D gene: .
CDR3 length: 17
clone size: .
V gene: TRBV2
CDR3 protein: CASSEAAGGGVMGPQHF
CDR3 DNA: TGTGCCAGCAGTGAAGCGGCGGGTGGTGGGGTCATGGGGCCCCAGCATTTT

J gene: TRBJ2-7
D gene: TRBD1
CDR3 length: 14
clone size: .
V gene: TRBV28
CDR3 protein: CASSFGTGDYEQYF
CDR3 DNA: TGTGCCAGCAGTTTCGGGACAGGGGACTACGAGCAGTACTTC

J gene: TRBJ1-2
D gene: TRBD1
CDR3 length: 13
clone size: once
V gene: TRBV25-1
CDR3 protein: CASTPGQGSGYTF
CDR3 DNA: TGTGCCAGCACCCCGGGACAGGGGTCTGGCTACACCTTC

J gene: TRBJ2-4
D gene: .
CDR3 length: 17
clone size: .
V gene: TRBV10-1
CDR3 protein: CASSESRALGDVDIQYF
CDR3 DNA: TGCGCCAGCAGTGAATCTAGAGCCCTCGGGGACGTAGACATTCAGTACTTC

J gene: TRBJ1-1
D gene: TRBD1
CDR3 length: 16
clone size: .
V gene: TRBV4-2
CDR3 protein: CASSQNPGTGHTEAFF
CDR3 DNA: TGTGCCAGCAGCCAAAATCCCGGGACAGGGCACACTGAAGCTTTCTTT

J gene: TRBJ1-4
D gene: .
CDR3 length: 15
clone size: .
V gene: TRBV5-1
CDR3 protein: CASSPSLSTNEKLFF
CDR3 DNA: TGCGCCAGCAGCCCTTCGTTATCTACTAATGAAAAACTGTTTTTT

J gene: TRBJ2-1
D gene: .
CDR3 length: 14
clone size: .
V gene: TRBV28
CDR3 protein: CASSSIGSYNEQFF
CDR3 DNA: TGTGCCAGCAGTTCGATAGGCTCCTACAATGAGCAGTTCTTC

J gene: TRBJ2-1
D gene: .
CDR3 length: 15
clone size: .
V gene: TRBV6-1
CDR3 protein: CASSVRDLLGDEQFF
CDR3 DNA: TGTGCCAGCAGTGTCCGGGACCTACTGGGCGATGAGCAGTTCTTC

J gene: TRBJ2-3
D gene: .
CDR3 length: 15
clone size: .
V gene: TRBV21-1
CDR3 protein: CASSKERGLQDTQYF
CDR3 DNA: TGTGCCAGCAGCAAAGAACGGGGGCTGCAAGATACGCAGTATTTT

J gene: TRBJ2-3
D gene: .
CDR3 length: 15
clone size: .
V gene: TRBV9
CDR3 protein: CASSVGGHSTDTQYF
CDR3 DNA: TGTGCCAGCAGCGTAGGTGGCCATAGCACAGATACGCAGTATTTT

J gene: TRBJ1-3
D gene: .
CDR3 length: 16
clone size: .
V gene: TRBV10-3
CDR3 protein: CAISGVFGTDGNTIYF
CDR3 DNA: TGTGCCATCAGTGGGGTTTTCGGGACGGATGGAAACACCATATATTTT

J gene: TRBJ2-6
D gene: .
CDR3 length: 13
clone size: once
V gene: TRBV11-2
CDR3 protein: CASKGDWANVLTF
CDR3 DNA: TGTGCCAGCAAGGGGGACTGGGCCAACGTCCTGACTTTC

J gene: TRBJ1-3
D gene: .
CDR3 length: 16
clone size: .
V gene: TRBV7-6
CDR3 protein: CASSLATVSSGNTIYF
CDR3 DNA: TGTGCCAGCAGCTTAGCGACAGTCAGCTCTGGAAACACCATATATTTT

J gene: TRBJ2-1
D gene: TRBD2
CDR3 length: 20
clone size: .
V gene: TRBV4-3
CDR3 protein: CASSQAVAVGLAGGRDEQFF
CDR3 DNA: TGCGCCAGCAGCCAAGCGGTAGCGGTTGGACTAGCGGGAGGGCGGGATGAGCAGTTCTTC

J gene: TRBJ1-5
D gene: .
CDR3 length: 15
clone size: .
V gene: TRBV5-1
CDR3 protein: CASSLGSGVNQPQHF
CDR3 DNA: TGCGCCAGCAGCTTGGGGTCAGGAGTCAATCAGCCCCAGCATTTT

J gene: TRBJ2-7
D gene: TRBD1
CDR3 length: 15
clone size: once
V gene: TRBV27
CDR3 protein: CASSPKDRGTYEQYF
CDR3 DNA: TGTGCCAGCAGTCCTAAGGACAGGGGCACCTACGAGCAGTACTTC

J gene: TRBJ1-5
D gene: .
CDR3 length: 14
clone size: .
V gene: TRBV30
CDR3 protein: CAWTTGFGNQPQHF
CDR3 DNA: TGTGCCTGGACAACAGGGTTCGGCAATCAGCCCCAGCATTTT

J gene: TRBJ2-7
D gene: .
CDR3 length: 15
clone size: .
V gene: TRBV11-3
CDR3 protein: CASSLDLGSAYEQYF
CDR3 DNA: TGTGCCAGCAGCTTAGATCTCGGGAGTGCCTACGAGCAGTACTTC

J gene: TRBJ1-2
D gene: .
CDR3 length: 15
clone size: .
V gene: TRBV5-6
CDR3 protein: CASSSRGRDNHGYTF
CDR3 DNA: TGTGCCAGCAGCTCCCGAGGACGGGACAACCATGGCTACACCTTC